The source of this T cell receptor beta chain is a study of Tregs in tolerant kidney transplant recipients. Notes on the study in general: Findings come from small patient numbers and require larger validation.

Generated by immunoSEQ multiplex PCR, the TCRdb table keeps only in-frame clones and is missing some. The sample lists roughly 250,000 clones, 80% to 85% occurring once. As concerns this clone: Its target is not known.

Unstimulated regulatory T cells (CD4+CD25+CD127-), CD4+CD25- non-regulatory cells, CD4 and CD8 cells were FACS-sorted from thawed PBMCs. V was shortened by 0 bases and J by 6 bases, with 18 bases between the two germline ends. Per germline, CDR1 MNHEY and CDR2 SMNVEV (reference sequence). CDR3 size: 16 residues. The sequencing input was CD4+ T cells from blood. This TCR derives from a human donor in good health. The chain recombines TRBV27 with TRBJ2-7; tentatively, D is TRBD1 (5 bases). CDR3 DNA: TGTGCCAGCAGTTTATCGTGGACAACCCTTCCTATCGAGCAGTACTTC. Its translation: CASSLSWTTLPIEQYF.